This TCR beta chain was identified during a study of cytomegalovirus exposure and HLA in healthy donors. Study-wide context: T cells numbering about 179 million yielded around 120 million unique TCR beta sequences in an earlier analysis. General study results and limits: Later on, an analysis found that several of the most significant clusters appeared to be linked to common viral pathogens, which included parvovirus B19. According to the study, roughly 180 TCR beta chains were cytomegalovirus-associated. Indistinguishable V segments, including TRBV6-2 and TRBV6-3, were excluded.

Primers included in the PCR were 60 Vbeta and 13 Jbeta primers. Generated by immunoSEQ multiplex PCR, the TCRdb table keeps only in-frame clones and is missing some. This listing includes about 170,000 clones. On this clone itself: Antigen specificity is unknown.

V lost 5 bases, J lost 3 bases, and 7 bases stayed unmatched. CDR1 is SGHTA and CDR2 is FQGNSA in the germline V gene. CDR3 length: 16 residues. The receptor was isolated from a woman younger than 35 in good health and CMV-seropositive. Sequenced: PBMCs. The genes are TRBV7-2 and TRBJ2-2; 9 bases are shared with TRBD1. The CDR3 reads CASSPYRGRDTGELFF. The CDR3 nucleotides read TGTGCCAGCAGCCCCTACAGGGGGCGCGACACCGGGGAGCTGTTTTTT.